This TCR beta chain appears in the sequencing data of a study of control samples from healthy donors and cancer patients. This CDR3 contains 16 residues. CDR1 and CDR2 from the germline V gene are MNHNS and SASEGT. The V and J ends lost 0 bases and 2 bases respectively, with 11 bases between them. TCRdb's copy holds only in-frame clones and misses some; the assay was immunoSEQ multiplex PCR. The profile covers roughly 140,000 clones, with about 93% appearing a single time and more than 2% taken by the ten largest. The sample consisted of blood. The chain combines TRBV6-1 with TRBJ1-5; D gene uncertain. The sequence derives from a man in his fifties in good health. This CDR3 is CASSEASRRGNQPQHF. The CDR3 nucleotides are TGTGCCAGCAGTGAAGCATCCCGGCGGGGCAATCAGCCCCAGCATTTT.